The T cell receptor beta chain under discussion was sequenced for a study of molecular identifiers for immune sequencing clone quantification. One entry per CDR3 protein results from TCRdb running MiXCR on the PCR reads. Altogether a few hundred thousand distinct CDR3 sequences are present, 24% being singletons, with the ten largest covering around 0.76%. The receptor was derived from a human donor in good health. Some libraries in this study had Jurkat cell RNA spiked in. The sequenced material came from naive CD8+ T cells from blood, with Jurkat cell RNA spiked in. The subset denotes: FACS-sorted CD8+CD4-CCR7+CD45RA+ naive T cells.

In DNA, the CDR3 is TGTGCCAGCAGCCCCCCCCGGAACTCCTACGAGCAGTACTTC. This sequence encodes CASSPPRNSYEQYF. The V gene is TRBV9, the J gene TRBJ2-7; unclear D gene. Deletions cut 4 bases from V and 0 bases from J, with 11 bases between. The CDR3 contains 14 residues. The V gene's germline CDR1 is SGDLS and CDR2 YYNGEE.